This record concerns one TCR beta chain sequence. The entry originates in a study of blood T cell repertoires in COVID-19. Overall study context: Collection of acute and convalescent COVID-19 samples took place in the United States, Italy and Spain.

Sequencing was performed with immunoSEQ multiplex PCR; in TCRdb, only in-frame clones are kept and a portion is missing. This table has fewer than 250,000 clones, approximately 86% appearing once. The sequenced sample was peripheral blood. This sequence originates from a middle-aged man with acute or convalescent COVID-19.

In nucleotides, the CDR3 is TGTGCCAGCAGCCGTGTAGCGGGCCCCTACAATGAGCAGTTCTTC. Protein sequence: CASSRVAGPYNEQFF. The gene calls are TRBV7-3 and TRBJ2-1; 7 positions agree with TRBD2. The germline V gene has CDR1 SGHTA and CDR2 FQGTGA. The CDR3 extends over 15 amino acids. V shed 5 bases, J shed 2 bases, and the junction held 6 bases outside the gene matches.